This T cell receptor (beta chain) came from a study of cytomegalovirus exposure and HLA in healthy donors. Overall study findings and caveats: What a later analysis showed was that several of the most significant clusters appeared linked to common viral pathogens. The study dropped some indistinguishable V segments, TRBV6-2 and TRBV6-3 among them. Most TCR sequences showed up rarely, but some public TCRs showed up in many donors.

With 2 bases removed from V and 1 base from J, the gap between germline ends came to 12 bases. Germline-derived CDR1 and CDR2 are SGHRS and YFSETQ. The CDR3 has 16 residues. A multiplex PCR was run with 60 Vbeta primers and 13 Jbeta primers. Sequencing was performed with immunoSEQ multiplex PCR; in TCRdb, only in-frame clones are kept and a portion is missing. Among under 200,000 clones listed, almost 85% were seen once. Note on this clone: Its antigen is not identified.

The specimen was PBMCs. This receptor was obtained from a woman aged 50 to 60 in good health and CMV-seronegative. The rearrangement uses TRBV5-1 and TRBJ2-2; D perhaps matches TRBD1 (6 bases). In DNA form, the CDR3 reads TGCGCCAGCAGCTTTCCTCCAGGGGAGAACACCGGGGAGCTGTTTTTT. This sequence encodes CASSFPPGENTGELFF.